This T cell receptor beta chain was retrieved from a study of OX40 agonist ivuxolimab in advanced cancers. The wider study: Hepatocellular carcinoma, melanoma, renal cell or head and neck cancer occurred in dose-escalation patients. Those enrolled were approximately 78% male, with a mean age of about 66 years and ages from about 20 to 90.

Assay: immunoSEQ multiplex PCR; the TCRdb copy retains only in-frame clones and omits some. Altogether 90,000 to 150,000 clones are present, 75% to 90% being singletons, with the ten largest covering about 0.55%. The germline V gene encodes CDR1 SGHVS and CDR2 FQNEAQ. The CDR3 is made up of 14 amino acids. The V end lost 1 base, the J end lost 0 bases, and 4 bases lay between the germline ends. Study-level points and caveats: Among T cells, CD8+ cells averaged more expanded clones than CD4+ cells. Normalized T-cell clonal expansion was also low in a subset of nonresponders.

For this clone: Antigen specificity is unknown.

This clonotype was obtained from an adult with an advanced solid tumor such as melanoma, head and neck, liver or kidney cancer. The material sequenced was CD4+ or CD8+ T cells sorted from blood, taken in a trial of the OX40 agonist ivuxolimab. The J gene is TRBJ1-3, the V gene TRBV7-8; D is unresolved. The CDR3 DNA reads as TGTGCCAGCAGCTTAGGTAGCTCTGGAAACACCATATATTTT. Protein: CASSLGSSGNTIYF.